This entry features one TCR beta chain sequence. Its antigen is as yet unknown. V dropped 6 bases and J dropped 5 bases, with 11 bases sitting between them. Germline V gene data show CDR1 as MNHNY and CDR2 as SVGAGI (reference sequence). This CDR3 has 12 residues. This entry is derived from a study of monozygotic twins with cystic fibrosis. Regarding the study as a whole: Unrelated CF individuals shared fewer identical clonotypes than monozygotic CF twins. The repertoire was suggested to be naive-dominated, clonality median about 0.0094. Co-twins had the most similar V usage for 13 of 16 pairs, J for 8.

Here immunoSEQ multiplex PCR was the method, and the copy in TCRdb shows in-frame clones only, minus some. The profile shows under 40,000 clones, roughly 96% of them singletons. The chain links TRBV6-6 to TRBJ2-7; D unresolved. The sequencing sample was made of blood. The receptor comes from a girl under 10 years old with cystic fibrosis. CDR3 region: CASSPGPDEQYF. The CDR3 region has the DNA TGTGCCAGCAGCCCCGGCCCGGACGAGCAGTACTTC.